The next 20 T cell receptor beta chains were all read from a single sample in a study of T cell responses to AZD1222 COVID-19 vaccine. Sequenced by immunoSEQ multiplex PCR; TCRdb stores in-frame clones only, minus some. The table lists tens of thousands of clones, roughly 90% of them singletons, with around 2.8% in the top ten. Specimen: peripheral blood, collected on day 0 of MenACWY control vaccination. These receptors originate from an adult in good health.

J is TRBJ2-2 and V is TRBV4-3; 8 bases are shared with TRBD1. The germline CDR1 and CDR2 sequences are LGHNA and YSLEER. The CDR3 contains 18 residues. The V gene end was trimmed by 4 bases and the J gene end by 5 bases; junction bases not matched to a gene: 15. The CDR3 coding sequence is TGCGCCAGCAGCCCAAATCTGTTACGGGGACAGGTAACCGGGGAGCTGTTTTTT. Its translation is CASSPNLLRGQVTGELFF.

V gene TRBV7-3 combines with J gene TRBJ2-3, with TRBD2 matching 15 bases. CDR1 and CDR2 from the germline V gene are SGHTA and FQGTGA. V shed 6 bases, J shed 6 bases, and the junction held 7 bases outside the gene matches. The CDR3 consists of 16 residues. The CDR3 DNA reads TGTGCCAGCAGTCGGACTAGCGGGGGGGCCTGGGATACGCAGTATTTT. Encoded protein: CASSRTSGGAWDTQYF. Combining the CDR3 with reference TRBV7-3 and TRBJ2-3 gives the whole variable domain GAGVSQTPSNKVTEKGKYVELRCDPISGHTALYWYRQSLGQGPEFLIYFQGTGAADDSGLPNDRFFAVRPEGSVSTLKIQRTERGDSAVYLCASSRTSGGAWDTQYFGPGTRLTVL.

This clone has a single count. This chain joins TRBV6-2 or TRBV6-3 and TRBJ2-5; tentatively, D is TRBD2 (6 bases). This CDR3 has 12 residues. Germline CDR1 MNHEY, CDR2 SVGEGT. V lost 5 bases to trimming and J lost 7 bases, with 11 bases between them. The CDR3 spells CASSTGVGTQYF. Written as DNA, the CDR3 is TGTGCCAGCAGTACGGGGGTTGGGACCCAGTACTTC.

This clone was counted only a few times. The chain has TRBV7-6 and TRBJ1-6; no clear D gene. Trimming left V 2 bases short and J 7 bases short, with 15 bases between. The CDR3 is 16 amino acids. The germline gives CDR1 SGHVS, CDR2 FNYEAQ. The CDR3 DNA is TGTGCCAGCAGCTTACGTTCGACTGGGGAGAATTCACCCCTCCACTTT. The encoded protein is CASSLRSTGENSPLHF.

The chain is built from TRBV5-4 and TRBJ2-1, with 12 bases lining up with TRBD1. V shed 3 bases, J shed 7 bases, and the junction held 5 bases outside the gene matches. Germline V gene lookup returns CDR1 SGHNT and CDR2 YYREEE (reference sequence). The CDR3 spans 15 residues. The CDR3 is CASSSGTGGLNEQFF. CDR3 sequence (DNA): TGTGCCAGCAGCTCCGGGACAGGGGGCTTAAATGAGCAGTTCTTC.

This clone showed up just a few times. This chain joins TRBV5-1 and TRBJ1-1; maybe TRBD1 (6 bases). Germline assignment: CDR1 SGHRS and CDR2 YFSETQ. Trimming took off 3 bases at V and 4 bases at J, with 13 bases between the two ends. The CDR3 has 14 amino acids. Here the CDR3 reads CASSWRQESTEAFF. Written as DNA, the CDR3 is TGCGCCAGCAGCTGGCGACAGGAGAGCACTGAAGCTTTCTTT.

The rearrangement uses TRBV5-1 and TRBJ2-1; the D is unclear. Germline CDR1 reads SGHRS; CDR2 reads YFSETQ. This CDR3 contains 12 residues. V was pared by 0 bases and J by 7 bases, with 5 bases between. CDR3: CASSLGENEQFF. CDR3 DNA: TGCGCCAGCAGCTTGGGGGAAAATGAGCAGTTCTTC.

This chain uses TRBV27 with TRBJ1-2; 7 bases line up with TRBD1. V gave up 4 bases and J gave up 6 bases; unmatched junction bases: 14. The CDR3 runs 16 residues. Germline CDR1 reads MNHEY; CDR2 reads SMNVEV (reference sequence). This CDR3 reads CASSSRRLTGWDGYTF. Here the CDR3 DNA reads TGTGCCAGCAGTTCCCGACGGCTGACAGGGTGGGATGGCTACACCTTC.

The rearrangement uses TRBV6-5 and TRBJ1-2; D is possibly TRBD1 (6 bases). Germline V gene data show CDR1 as MNHEY and CDR2 as SVGAGI. This CDR3 is 11 amino acids long. Trimming shortened V by 5 bases and J by 10 bases, and 11 bases separated the two germline ends. The CDR3 DNA sequence: TGTGCCAGCAGTCAGGGACACCTCTACACCTTC. Translating gives CASSQGHLYTF.

The CDR3 sequence: CASSVGGVSGNTIYF. In nucleotides, the CDR3 is TGTGCCAGCAGCGTAGGTGGGGTCTCTGGAAACACCATATATTTT. The chain couples TRBV9 to TRBJ1-3; no definite D call. Looked up from germline, CDR1 is SGDLS and CDR2 is YYNGEE. V was pared by 0 bases and J by 0 bases, with 7 bases between. This CDR3 region has 15 residues.

V usage is TRBV18 and J usage is TRBJ1-4, with D possibly being TRBD1 (5 bases). This CDR3 has 15 amino acids. CDR1 is KGHSH and CDR2 is LQKENI in the germline V gene. Trimming removed 5 bases at V and 5 bases at J, with 15 bases between. The CDR3 reads CASSKSAGQNEKLFF. The CDR3 DNA reads TGTGCCAGCTCAAAGTCGGCAGGACAAAATGAAAAACTGTTTTTT.

This clone was seen once. V and J are TRBV21-1 and TRBJ2-2; the table's D call, TRBD1, was not checked against the DNA. TRBV21-1 is recorded as a pseudogene. The CDR3 covers 13 residues. The CDR3 loop is CASRVGGTGELFF. CDR3 bases: TGTGCCAGCAGGGTAGGGGGAACCGGGGAGCTGTTTTTT.

The V and J genes are TRBV5-6 and TRBJ1-5; 7 bases fit TRBD1. CDR3 length: 15 residues. Trimming cost V 4 bases and J 0 bases; bases outside gene matches: 4. Germline values: CDR1 SGHDT, CDR2 YYEEEE. CDR3 loop: CASSAGTVSNQPQHF. In DNA, the CDR3 is TGTGCCAGCAGCGCTGGGACAGTTAGCAATCAGCCCCAGCATTTT.

This clone showed up just once. CDR3: CASSFSGGFRYEQYF. CDR3 bases: TGTGCCAGCAGCTTTAGCGGGGGTTTTCGCTACGAGCAGTACTTC. V and J are TRBV11-3 and TRBJ2-7; 9 bases line up with TRBD2. The V segment lost 3 bases and the J segment 3 bases; nucleotides outside the gene matches: 6. Germline CDR1 SGHNT, CDR2 YENEEA. This CDR3 contains 15 residues.

This clone was detected only once. The V gene is TRBV28, the J gene TRBJ2-7, with 8 bases matching TRBD1. CDR3 length equals 13 residues. V shed 9 bases, J shed 2 bases, and the junction held 6 bases outside the gene matches. The germline CDR1 and CDR2 sequences are MDHEN and SYDVKM. The CDR3 DNA reads TGTGCCAGTACTCCGGGACAGGCCTACGAGCAGTACTTC. Amino acid sequence: CASTPGQAYEQYF.

The CDR3 DNA is TGTGCCAGCAGTTTACTTGTCGCTCAGCCCCAGCATTTT. Amino acid sequence: CASSLLVAQPQHF. The chain joins TRBV28 to TRBJ1-5; no reliable D call. CDR1 MDHEN and CDR2 SYDVKM come from the germline V gene. The CDR3 consists of 13 residues. Trimming stripped 2 bases from V and 6 bases from J, with 8 bases between.

CDR3 coding DNA: TGTGCCAGCAGTTTGGACAGGGTGGGCACCGGGGAGCTGTTTTTT. It codes for CASSLDRVGTGELFF. The V gene is TRBV2, the J gene TRBJ2-2; 8 nucleotides align to TRBD1. This CDR3 region has 15 residues. V gave up 5 bases and J gave up 4 bases; unmatched junction bases: 6. Germline CDR1 reads SNHLY; CDR2 reads FYNNEI.

The chain is built from TRBV14 and TRBJ1-3, with no clear D. Germline V gene sequence: CDR1 SGHDN, CDR2 FVKESK. Deletions cut 2 bases from V and 4 bases from J, with 9 bases between. This CDR3 is built from 14 residues. DNA for the CDR3: TGTGCCAGCAGCCAACCAAGTCGGGGAAACACCATATATTTT. It codes for CASSQPSRGNTIYF.

This chain joins TRBV3-1 (or the pseudogene TRBV3-2) and TRBJ1-1; D is possibly TRBD1 (6 bases). This CDR3 spans 14 amino acids. The germline V gene encodes CDR1 LGHDT and CDR2 YNNKEL (reference sequence). V lost 7 bases and J lost 0, with 12 bases in between. DNA for the CDR3: TGTGCCAGCAACCCGGGACACCTGAACACTGAAGCTTTCTTT. It yields the protein CASNPGHLNTEAFF.

This clone has just one count. The gene calls are TRBV6-6 and TRBJ1-2; 9 bases agree with TRBD1. The CDR3 is 14 amino acids. Losses at the gene ends were 6 bases for V and 6 bases for J; bases not matched to a gene: 8. CDR1 and CDR2 (germline): MNHNY, SVGAGI (reference sequence). The CDR3 nucleotides are TGTGCCAGCAGACATCTGGGACAGGGTAATGGCTACACCTTC. It encodes CASRHLGQGNGYTF.